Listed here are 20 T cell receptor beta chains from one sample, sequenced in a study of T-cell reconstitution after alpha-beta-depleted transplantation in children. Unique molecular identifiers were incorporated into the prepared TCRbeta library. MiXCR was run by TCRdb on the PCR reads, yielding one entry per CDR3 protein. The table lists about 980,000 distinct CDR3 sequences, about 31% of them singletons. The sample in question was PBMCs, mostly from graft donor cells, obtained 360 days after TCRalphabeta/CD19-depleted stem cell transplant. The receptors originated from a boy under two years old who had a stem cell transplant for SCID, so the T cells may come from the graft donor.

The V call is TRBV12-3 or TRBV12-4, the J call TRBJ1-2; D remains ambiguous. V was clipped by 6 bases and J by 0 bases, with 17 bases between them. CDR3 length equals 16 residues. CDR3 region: CASSELRAGSNYGYTF. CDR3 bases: TGTGCCAGCAGCGAATTAAGGGCAGGATCTAACTATGGCTACACCTTC.

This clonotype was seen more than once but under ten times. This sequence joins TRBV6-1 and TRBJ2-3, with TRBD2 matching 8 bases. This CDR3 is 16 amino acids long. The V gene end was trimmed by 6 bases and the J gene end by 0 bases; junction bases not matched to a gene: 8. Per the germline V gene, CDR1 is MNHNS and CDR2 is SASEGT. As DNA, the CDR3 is TGTGCCAGCAGCCGCGGACTAGCAACTAGCACAGATACGCAGTATTTT. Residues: CASSRGLATSTDTQYF.

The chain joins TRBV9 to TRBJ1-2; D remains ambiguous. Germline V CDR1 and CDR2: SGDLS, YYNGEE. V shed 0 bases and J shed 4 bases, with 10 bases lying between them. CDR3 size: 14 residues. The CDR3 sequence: CASSVANNPYGYTF. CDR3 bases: TGTGCCAGCAGCGTAGCTAACAATCCCTATGGCTACACCTTC.

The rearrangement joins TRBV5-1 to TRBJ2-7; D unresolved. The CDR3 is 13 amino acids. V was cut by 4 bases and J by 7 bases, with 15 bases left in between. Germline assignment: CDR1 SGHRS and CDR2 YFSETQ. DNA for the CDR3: TGCGCCAGCAGCCCCTTTGAGTACGTGGAGCAGTACTTC. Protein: CASSPFEYVEQYF. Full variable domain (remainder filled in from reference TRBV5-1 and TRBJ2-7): KAGVTQTPRYLIKTRGQQVTLSCSPISGHRSVSWYQQTPGQGLQFLFEYFSETQRNKGNFPGRFSGRQFSNSRSEMNVSTLELGDSALYLCASSPFEYVEQYFGPGTRLTVT.

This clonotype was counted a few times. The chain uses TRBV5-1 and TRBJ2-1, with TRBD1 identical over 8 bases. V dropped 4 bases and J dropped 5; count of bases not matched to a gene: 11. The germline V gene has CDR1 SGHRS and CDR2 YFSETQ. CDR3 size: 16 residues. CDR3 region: CASSPAGGTGNNEQFF. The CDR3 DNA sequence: TGCGCCAGCAGCCCAGCAGGGGGGACAGGTAACAATGAGCAGTTCTTC.

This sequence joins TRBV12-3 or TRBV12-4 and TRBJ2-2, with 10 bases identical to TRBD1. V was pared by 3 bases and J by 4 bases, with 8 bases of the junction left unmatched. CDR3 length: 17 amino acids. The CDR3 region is CASSFPDRGPVTGELFF. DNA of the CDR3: TGTGCCAGCAGTTTCCCAGACAGGGGGCCGGTCACCGGGGAGCTGTTTTTT.

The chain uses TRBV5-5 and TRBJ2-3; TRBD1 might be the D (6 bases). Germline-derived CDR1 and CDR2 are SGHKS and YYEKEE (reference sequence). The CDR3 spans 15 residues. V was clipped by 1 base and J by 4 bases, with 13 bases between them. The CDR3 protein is CASSLLITGPDTQYF. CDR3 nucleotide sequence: TGTGCCAGCAGCTTGCTGATTACAGGGCCAGATACGCAGTATTTT.

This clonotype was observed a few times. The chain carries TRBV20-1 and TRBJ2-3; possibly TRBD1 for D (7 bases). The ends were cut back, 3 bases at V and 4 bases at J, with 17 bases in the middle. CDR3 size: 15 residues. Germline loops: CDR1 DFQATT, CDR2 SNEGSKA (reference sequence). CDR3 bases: TGCAGTGCTAGCCCTACGGAGGGGGCGGCAGATACGCAGTATTTT. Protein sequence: CSASPTEGAADTQYF.

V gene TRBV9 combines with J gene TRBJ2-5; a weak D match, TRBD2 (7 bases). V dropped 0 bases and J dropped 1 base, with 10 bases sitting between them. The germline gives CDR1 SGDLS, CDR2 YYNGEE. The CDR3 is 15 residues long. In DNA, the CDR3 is TGTGCCAGCAGCGTAGCGGGGGGCCTCCAAGAGACCCAGTACTTC. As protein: CASSVAGGLQETQYF.

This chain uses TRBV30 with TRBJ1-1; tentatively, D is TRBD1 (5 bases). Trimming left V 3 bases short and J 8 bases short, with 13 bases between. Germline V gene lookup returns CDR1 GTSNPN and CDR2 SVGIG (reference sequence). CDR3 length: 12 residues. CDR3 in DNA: TGTGCCTGGAGCCAAATCTCAGGGGAAGCTTTCTTT. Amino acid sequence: CAWSQISGEAFF.

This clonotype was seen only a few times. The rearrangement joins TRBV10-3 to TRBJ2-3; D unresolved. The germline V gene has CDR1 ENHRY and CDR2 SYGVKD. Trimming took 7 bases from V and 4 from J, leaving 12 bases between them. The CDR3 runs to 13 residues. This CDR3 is CAITDALSDTQYF. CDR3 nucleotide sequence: TGTGCCATCACAGATGCCTTATCAGATACGCAGTATTTT.

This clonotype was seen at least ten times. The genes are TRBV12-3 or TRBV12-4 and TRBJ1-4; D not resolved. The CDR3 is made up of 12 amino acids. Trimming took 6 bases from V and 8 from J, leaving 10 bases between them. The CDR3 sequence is CASRRETEKLFF. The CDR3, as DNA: TGTGCCAGCAGACGGGAGACCGAAAAACTGTTTTTT.

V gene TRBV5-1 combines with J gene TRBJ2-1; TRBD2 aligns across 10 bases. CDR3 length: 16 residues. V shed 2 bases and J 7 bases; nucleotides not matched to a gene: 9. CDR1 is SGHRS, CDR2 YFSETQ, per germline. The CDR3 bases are TGCGCCAGCAGCTTAAGCGGGGGGGCAGGTATGAATGAGCAGTTCTTC. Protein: CASSLSGGAGMNEQFF.

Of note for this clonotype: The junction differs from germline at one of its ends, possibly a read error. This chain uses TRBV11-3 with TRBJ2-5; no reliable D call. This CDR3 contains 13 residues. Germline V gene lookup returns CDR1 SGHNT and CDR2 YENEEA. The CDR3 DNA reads TGTGCCATCAGCTTTGAGCTCCAAGAGACCCAGTACTTC. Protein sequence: CAISFELQETQYF.

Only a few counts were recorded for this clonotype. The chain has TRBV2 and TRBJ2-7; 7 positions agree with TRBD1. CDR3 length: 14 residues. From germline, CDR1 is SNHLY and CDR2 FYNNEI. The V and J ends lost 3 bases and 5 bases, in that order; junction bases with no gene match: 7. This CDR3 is CASSDPGQQDEQYF. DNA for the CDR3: TGTGCCAGCAGTGATCCGGGACAGCAGGACGAGCAGTACTTC.

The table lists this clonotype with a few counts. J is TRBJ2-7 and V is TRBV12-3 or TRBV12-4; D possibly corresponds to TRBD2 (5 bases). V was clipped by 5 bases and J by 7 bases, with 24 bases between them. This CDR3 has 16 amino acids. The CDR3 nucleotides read TGTGCCAGCAGTCCCCGTTGGGTGGGGAGTGGGAAGGAGCAGTACTTC. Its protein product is CASSPRWVGSGKEQYF.

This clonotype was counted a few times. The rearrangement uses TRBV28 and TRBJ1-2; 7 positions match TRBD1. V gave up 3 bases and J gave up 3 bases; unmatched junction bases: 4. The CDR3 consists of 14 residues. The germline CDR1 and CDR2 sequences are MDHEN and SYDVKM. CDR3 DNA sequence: TGTGCCAGCAGTTTTTCAGGGGGGGACTATGGCTACACCTTC. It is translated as CASSFSGGDYGYTF.

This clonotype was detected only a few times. CDR3 region: CASSQDPGGSTDTQYF. The CDR3 region has the DNA TGCGCCAGCAGCCAAGACCCTGGCGGGAGCACAGATACGCAGTATTTT. This rearrangement joins TRBV4-3 to TRBJ2-3; a weak D match, TRBD2 (5 bases). The CDR3 totals 16 residues. The germline V gene encodes CDR1 LGHNA and CDR2 YSLEER. V was shortened by 0 bases and J by 0 bases, with 10 bases between the two germline ends.

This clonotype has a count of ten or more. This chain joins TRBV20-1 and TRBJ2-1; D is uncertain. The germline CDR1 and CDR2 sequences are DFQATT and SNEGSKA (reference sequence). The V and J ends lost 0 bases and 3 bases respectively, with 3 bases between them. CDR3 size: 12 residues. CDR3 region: CSAREGYNEQFF. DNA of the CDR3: TGCAGTGCTAGAGAGGGCTACAATGAGCAGTTCTTC.

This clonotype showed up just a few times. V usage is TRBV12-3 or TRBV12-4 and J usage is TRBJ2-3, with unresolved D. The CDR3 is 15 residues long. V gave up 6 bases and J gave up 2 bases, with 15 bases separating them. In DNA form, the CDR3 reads TGTGCCAGCAGCCATGTAGGGCCCCTCACAGATACGCAGTATTTT. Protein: CASSHVGPLTDTQYF.